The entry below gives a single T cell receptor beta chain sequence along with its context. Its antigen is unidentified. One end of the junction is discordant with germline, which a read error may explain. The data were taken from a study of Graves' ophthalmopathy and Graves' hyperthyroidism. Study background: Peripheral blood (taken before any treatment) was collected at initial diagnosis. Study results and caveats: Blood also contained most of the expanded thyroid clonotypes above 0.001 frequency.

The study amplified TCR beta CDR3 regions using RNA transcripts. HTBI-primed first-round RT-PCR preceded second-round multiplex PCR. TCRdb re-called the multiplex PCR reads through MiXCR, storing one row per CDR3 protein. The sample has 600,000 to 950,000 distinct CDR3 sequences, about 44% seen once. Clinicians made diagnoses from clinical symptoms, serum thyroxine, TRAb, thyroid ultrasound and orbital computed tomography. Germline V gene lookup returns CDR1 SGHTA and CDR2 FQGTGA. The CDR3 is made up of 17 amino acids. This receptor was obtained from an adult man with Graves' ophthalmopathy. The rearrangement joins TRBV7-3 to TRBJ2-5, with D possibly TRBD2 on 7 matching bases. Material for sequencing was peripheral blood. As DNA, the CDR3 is TGCGCCAGCAGCCAAAATGTTTGGCGGGAGAGGGGGGAGACCCAGTACTTC. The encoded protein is CASSQNVWRERGETQYF. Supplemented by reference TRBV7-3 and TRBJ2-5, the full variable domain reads GAGVSQTPSNKVTEKGKYVELRCDPISGHTALYWYRQSLGQGPEFLIYFQGTGAADDSGLPNDRFFAVRPEGSVSTLKIQRTERGDSAVYLCASSQNVWRERGETQYFGPGTRLLVL.